The present entry profiles one T cell receptor beta chain with its context. The antigen it binds to is not known. Base qualities were left out, and no much larger clone turns up one base away. The trial excluded patients who had a history of autoimmune disease or who were on systemic immunosuppression. Peripheral blood for TCR sequencing was collected from all dose cohorts at baseline, on cycle 4 day 1, and on cycle 7 day 1. The samples were drawn from a first-in-human, open-label, multicenter phase I dose-escalation trial of ivuxolimab. Adults with locally advanced or metastatic melanoma, renal cell carcinoma, hepatocellular carcinoma or head and neck squamous cell carcinoma were enrolled in the trial. Before TCR sequencing, CD4+ T cells and CD8+ T cells were sorted from peripheral blood as separate populations. The data belong to a study of OX40 agonist ivuxolimab in advanced cancers. About the investigation overall: Ivuxolimab was a fully human IgG2 agonistic monoclonal antibody targeting the costimulatory receptor OX40 (CD134). Intravenous ivuxolimab was administered to patients every 2 weeks at six dose levels: 0.01, 0.1, 0.3, 1.5, 3 and 10 mg/kg. Among the approximately 50 dose-escalation patients, about 20 had hepatocellular carcinoma, around 15 melanoma, 9 renal cell carcinoma and 9 head and neck cancer. In the dose-escalation cohort, approximately 83% of patients were male, and the mean age was roughly 60 years with a range of roughly 20 to 85. Prior anti-PD-1, anti-PD-L1 or anti-CTLA-4 therapy was permitted, and 40% of dose-escalation patients had received checkpoint inhibitors. Partial responses occurred in three dose-escalation patients, of whom one had hepatocellular carcinoma and two had cutaneous melanoma. Peripheral TCRbeta sequencing was intended to test whether TCR sequence diversity was altered and clonal T-cell expansion was caused by ivuxolimab. The monotherapy dose-escalation portion (N ≈ 57 patients) of the phase I ivuxolimab trial is reported in the paper. Points the paper makes about the study in general: Low levels of normalized T-cell clonal expansion were also seen in some patients who did not respond. At doses of 0.1 to 3.0 mg/kg, clonal expansion of both CD4+ and CD8+ blood T cells was observed from baseline to week 6. In the 0.1-3.0 mg/kg groups, partial responders had among the lowest normalized peripheral clonal expansion, particularly in CD8+ T cells. The antigen specificity of the peripheral T cells that underwent clonal expansion was not determined. After ivuxolimab, more expanded clones were found on average in CD8+ T cells than in CD4+ T cells.

Genomic DNA was isolated from the sorted cells so that the TCRbeta CDR3 region could be sequenced. TCRbeta CDR3 regions were sequenced using the immunoSEQ Assay. Here the immuneACCESS table is served through TCRdb, limited to in-frame sequences with V and J called. Missing clones are a known gap in these copies; in checked studies unresolved V genes cover under half, and the rest lacks a known reason. The sample data list 75,000 to 95,000 clones, and around 83% of these were observed just once. The top ten clonotypes cover approximately 0.22% of the sample. The CDR3 numbers 13 residues from cysteine through phenylalanine. Of all the DNA, just the CDR3 is kept, 39 bases in frame from base 1. Sequences SGHRS (CDR1) and YFSETQ (CDR2) are obtained from the germline V gene. V and J are truncated by 0 bases and 5 bases respectively, leaving an intervening sequence of 8 bases.

Here the chain combines TRBV5-1 and TRBJ1-1; TRBD1 is a possible D gene, resting on 6 matching bases. This sequence originates from an adult with an advanced solid tumor such as melanoma, head and neck, liver or kidney cancer. The specimen comprised CD4+ or CD8+ T cells sorted from blood, sampled in a trial of the OX40 agonist ivuxolimab. Read as DNA, the sequence is TGCGCCAGCAGCTTGGACAGGGATACTGAAGCTTTCTTT. It encodes CASSLDRDTEAFF.